Sequencing of this T cell receptor (beta chain) was carried out in a study of technical replicates of blood from a handful of donors. From germline, CDR1 is SQVTM and CDR2 ANQGSEA. This CDR3 region has 14 residues. V was pared by 2 bases and J by 11 bases, with 19 bases between. Libraries were prepared by immunoSEQ multiplex PCR; TCRdb keeps only in-frame clonotypes and omits some of them. The sample has tens of thousands of clones, roughly 93% seen once. Sequenced sample: T cells isolated from PBMCs. V is TRBV29-1 and J is TRBJ1-5, with a weak D call TRBD1 (5 bases). This receptor was obtained from a human donor in good health. The CDR3 reads CSVEYPVGGGAQHF. CDR3 bases: TGCAGCGTTGAATATCCGGTAGGTGGAGGGGCCCAGCATTTT.